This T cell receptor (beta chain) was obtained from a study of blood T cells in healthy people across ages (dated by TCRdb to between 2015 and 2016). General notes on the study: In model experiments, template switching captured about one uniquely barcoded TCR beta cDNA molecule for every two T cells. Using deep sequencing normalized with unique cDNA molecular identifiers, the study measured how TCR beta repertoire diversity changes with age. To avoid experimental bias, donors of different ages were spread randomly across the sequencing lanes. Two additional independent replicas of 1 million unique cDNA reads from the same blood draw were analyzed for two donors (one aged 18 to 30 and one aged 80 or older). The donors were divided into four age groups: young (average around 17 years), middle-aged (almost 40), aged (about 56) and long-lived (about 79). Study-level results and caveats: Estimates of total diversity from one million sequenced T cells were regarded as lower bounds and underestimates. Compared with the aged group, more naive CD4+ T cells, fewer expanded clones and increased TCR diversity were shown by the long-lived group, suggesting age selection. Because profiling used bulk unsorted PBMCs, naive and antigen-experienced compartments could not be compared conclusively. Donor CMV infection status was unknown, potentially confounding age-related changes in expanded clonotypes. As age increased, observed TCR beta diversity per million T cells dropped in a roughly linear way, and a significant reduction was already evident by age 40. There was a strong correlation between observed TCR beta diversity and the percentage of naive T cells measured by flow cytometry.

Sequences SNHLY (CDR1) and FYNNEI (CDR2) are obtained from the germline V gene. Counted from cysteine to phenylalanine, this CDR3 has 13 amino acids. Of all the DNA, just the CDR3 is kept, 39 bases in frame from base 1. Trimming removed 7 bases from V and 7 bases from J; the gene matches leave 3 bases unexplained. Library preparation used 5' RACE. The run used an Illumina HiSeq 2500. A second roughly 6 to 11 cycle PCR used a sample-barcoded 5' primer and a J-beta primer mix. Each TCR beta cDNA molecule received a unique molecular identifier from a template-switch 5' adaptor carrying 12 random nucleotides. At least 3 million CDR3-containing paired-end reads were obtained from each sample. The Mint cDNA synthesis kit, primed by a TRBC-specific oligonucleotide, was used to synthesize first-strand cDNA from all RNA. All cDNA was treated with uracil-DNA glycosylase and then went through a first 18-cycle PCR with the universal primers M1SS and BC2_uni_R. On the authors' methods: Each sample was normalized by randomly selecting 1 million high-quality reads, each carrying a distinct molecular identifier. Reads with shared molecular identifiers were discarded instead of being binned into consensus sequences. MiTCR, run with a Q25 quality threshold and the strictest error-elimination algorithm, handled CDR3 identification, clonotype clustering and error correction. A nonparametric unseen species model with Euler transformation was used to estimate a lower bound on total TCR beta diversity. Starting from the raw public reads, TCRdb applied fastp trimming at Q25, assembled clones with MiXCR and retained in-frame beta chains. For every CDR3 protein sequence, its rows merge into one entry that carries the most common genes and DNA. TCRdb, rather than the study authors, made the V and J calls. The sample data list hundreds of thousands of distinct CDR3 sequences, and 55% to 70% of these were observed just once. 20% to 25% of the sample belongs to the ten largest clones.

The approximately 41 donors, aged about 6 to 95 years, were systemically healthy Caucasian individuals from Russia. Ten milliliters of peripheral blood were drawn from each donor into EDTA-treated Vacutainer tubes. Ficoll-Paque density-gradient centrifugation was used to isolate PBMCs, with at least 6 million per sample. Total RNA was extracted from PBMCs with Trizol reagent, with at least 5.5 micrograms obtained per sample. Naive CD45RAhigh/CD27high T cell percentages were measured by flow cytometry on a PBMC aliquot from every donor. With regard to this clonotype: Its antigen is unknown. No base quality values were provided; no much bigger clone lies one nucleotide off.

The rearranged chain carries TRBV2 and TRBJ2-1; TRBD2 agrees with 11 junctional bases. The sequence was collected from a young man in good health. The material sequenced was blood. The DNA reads TGTGCCAGCACGCTAGCGGGAGGTAATGAGCAGTTCTTC. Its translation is CASTLAGGNEQFF.